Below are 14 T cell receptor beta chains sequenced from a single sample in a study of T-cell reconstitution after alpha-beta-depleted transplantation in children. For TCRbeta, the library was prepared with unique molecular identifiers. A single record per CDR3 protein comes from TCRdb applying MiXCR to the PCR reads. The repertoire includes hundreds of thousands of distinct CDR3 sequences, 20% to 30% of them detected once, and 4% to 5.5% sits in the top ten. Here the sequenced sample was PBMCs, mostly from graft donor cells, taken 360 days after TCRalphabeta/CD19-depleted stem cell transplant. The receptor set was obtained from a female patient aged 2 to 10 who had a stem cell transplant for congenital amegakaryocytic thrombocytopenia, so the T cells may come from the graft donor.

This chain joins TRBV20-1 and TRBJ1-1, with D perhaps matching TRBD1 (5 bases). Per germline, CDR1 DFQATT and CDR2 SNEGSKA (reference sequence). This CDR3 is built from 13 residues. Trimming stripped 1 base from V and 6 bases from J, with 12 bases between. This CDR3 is CSARVQLRAEAFF. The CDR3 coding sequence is TGCAGTGCTAGAGTCCAGCTCAGGGCTGAAGCTTTCTTT.

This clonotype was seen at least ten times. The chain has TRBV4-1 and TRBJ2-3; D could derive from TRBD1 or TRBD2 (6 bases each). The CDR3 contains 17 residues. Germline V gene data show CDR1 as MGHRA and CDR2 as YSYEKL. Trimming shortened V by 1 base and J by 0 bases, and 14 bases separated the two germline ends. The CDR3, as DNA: TGCGCCAGCAGCCAAGCTCCGGGGGCGATAAGCACAGATACGCAGTATTTT. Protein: CASSQAPGAISTDTQYF.

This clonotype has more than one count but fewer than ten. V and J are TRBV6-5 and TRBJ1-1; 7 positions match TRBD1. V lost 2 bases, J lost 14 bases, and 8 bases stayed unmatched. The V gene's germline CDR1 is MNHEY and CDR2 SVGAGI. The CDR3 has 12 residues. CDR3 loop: CASSYDRDSTFF. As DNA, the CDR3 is TGTGCCAGCAGTTACGATCGGGACAGTACGTTCTTT.

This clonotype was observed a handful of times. This CDR3 is CAISVVEGGYTF. DNA for the CDR3: TGTGCCATCAGTGTGGTTGAGGGCGGCTACACCTTC. The V call is TRBV10-3, the J call TRBJ1-2; D is uncertain. The CDR3 contains 12 residues. The germline gives CDR1 ENHRY, CDR2 SYGVKD. V was cut by 4 bases and J by 8 bases, with 11 bases left in between.

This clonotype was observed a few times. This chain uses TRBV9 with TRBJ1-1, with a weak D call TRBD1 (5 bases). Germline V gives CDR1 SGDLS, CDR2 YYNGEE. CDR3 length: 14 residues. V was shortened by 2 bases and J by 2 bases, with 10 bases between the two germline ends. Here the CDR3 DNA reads TGTGCCAGCAGCGTCGGACACCTCAACACTGAAGCTTTCTTT. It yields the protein CASSVGHLNTEAFF.

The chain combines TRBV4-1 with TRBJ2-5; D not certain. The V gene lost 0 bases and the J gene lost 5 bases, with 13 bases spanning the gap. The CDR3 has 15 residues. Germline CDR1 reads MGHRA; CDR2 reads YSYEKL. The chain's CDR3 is CASSQEYRRRETQYF. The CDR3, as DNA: TGCGCCAGCAGCCAAGAGTATAGACGGCGGGAGACCCAGTACTTC.

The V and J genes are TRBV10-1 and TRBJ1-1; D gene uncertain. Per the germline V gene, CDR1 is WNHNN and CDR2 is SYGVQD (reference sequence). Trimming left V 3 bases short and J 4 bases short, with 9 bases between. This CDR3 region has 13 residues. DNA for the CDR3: TGCGCCAGCAGTGATGGGCCGGGCACTGAAGCTTTCTTT. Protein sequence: CASSDGPGTEAFF.

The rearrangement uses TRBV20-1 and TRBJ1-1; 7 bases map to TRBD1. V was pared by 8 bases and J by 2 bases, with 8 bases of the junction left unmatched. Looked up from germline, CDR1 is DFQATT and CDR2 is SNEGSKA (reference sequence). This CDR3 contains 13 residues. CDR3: CSTPTGLNTEAFF. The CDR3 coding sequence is TGCAGTACCCCGACAGGGTTAAACACTGAAGCTTTCTTT.

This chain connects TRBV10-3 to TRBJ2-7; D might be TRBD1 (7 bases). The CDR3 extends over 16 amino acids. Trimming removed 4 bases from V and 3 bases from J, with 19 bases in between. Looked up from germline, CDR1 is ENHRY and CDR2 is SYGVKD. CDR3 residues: CAISVQRRGRSYEQYF. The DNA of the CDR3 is TGTGCCATCAGTGTCCAGAGGAGGGGGCGAAGCTACGAGCAGTACTTC.

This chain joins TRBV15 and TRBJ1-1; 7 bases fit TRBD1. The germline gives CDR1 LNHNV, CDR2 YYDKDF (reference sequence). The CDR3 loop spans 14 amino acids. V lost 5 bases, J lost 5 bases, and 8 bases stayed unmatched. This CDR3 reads CATSLKGAGTEAFF. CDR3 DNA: TGTGCCACCAGCCTAAAGGGGGCTGGAACTGAAGCTTTCTTT.

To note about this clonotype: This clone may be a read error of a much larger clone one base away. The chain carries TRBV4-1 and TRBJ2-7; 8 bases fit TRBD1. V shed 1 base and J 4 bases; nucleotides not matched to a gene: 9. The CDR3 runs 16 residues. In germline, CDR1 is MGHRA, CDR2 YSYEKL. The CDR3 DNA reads TGCGCCAGCAGCCAAGGACGGTACAGGGGGATTTACGAGCAGTACTTC. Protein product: CASSQGRYRGIYEQYF.

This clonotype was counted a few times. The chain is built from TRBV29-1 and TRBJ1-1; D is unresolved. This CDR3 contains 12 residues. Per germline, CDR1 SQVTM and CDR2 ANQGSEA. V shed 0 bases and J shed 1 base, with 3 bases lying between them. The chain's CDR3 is CSVEEGNTEAFF. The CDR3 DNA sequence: TGCAGCGTTGAAGAGGGGAACACTGAAGCTTTCTTT.

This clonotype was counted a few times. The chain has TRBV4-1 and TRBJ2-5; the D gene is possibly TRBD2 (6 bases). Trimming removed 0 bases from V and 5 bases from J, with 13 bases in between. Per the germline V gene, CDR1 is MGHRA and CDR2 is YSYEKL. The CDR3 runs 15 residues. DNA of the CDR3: TGCGCCAGCAGCCAAGATGGGGGGACCCTGGAGACCCAGTACTTC. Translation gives CASSQDGGTLETQYF.

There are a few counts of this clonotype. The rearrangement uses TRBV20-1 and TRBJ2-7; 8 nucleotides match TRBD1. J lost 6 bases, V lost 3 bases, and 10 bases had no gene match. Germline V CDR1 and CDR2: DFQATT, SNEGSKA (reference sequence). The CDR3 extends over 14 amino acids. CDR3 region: CSASPGQVWFEQYF. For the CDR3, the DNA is TGCAGTGCTAGCCCGGGACAGGTCTGGTTCGAGCAGTACTTC.